What follows is one T cell receptor beta chain and its context. Germline CDR1 is SGHRS and CDR2 is YFSETQ. V gave up 0 bases and J gave up 1 base, with 8 bases separating them. This CDR3 region has 15 residues. The data originate from a study of blood T cell repertoires in COVID-19. In the study overall: Donors in the United States, Italy and Spain gave samples during acute or convalescent COVID-19. Sample material is recorded as cDNA or gDNA derived from T cells, B-cell-depleted T cells, or PBMCs.

In the study's own analysis: Researchers report that nucleated cell counts were estimated from reference gene primer amplification. Produced via immunoSEQ multiplex PCR; TCRdb's table is partial and in-frame only. V and J calls and clone size are as listed in that table; D and trimming were resolved from the DNA. Of 150,000 to 200,000 clones detected, approximately 87% appear once; the ten largest clones hold 10%. Followed longitudinally, the Seattle patients had been enrolled during active infection. This chain connects TRBV5-1 to TRBJ1-3; no clear D gene. The sequencing input was peripheral blood. The receptor was derived from a woman aged 70-85 years with COVID-19, enrolled during active disease. The CDR3 coding sequence is TGCGCCAGCAGCTTGGGCCAGACTTCTGGAAACACCATATATTTT. Residues: CASSLGQTSGNTIYF. The full variable domain, completed using reference TRBV5-1 and TRBJ1-3, is KAGVTQTPRYLIKTRGQQVTLSCSPISGHRSVSWYQQTPGQGLQFLFEYFSETQRNKGNFPGRFSGRQFSNSRSEMNVSTLELGDSALYLCASSLGQTSGNTIYFGEGSWLTVV.